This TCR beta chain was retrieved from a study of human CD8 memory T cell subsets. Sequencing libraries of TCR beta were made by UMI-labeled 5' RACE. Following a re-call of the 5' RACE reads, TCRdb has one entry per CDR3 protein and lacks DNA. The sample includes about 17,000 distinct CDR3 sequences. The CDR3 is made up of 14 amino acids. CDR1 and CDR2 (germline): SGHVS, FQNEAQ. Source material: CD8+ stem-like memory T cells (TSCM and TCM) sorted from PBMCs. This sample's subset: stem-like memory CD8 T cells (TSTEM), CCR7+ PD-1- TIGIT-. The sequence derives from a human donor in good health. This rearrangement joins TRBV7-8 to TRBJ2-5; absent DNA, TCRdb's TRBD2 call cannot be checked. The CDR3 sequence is CASSPGLEQETQYF.